These T cell receptor beta chains were read from a single sample in a study of blood T cell repertoires in COVID-19. Method: immunoSEQ multiplex PCR; TCRdb's copy keeps in-frame clones and lacks some. The sample yields over 350,000 clones, about nine tenths seen once. Input material: peripheral blood. The receptors shown here come from a woman in her thirties with active or convalescent COVID-19. Each CDR3 is given with its conserved first and last residue. Each record gives: D gene, V gene, clone size, J gene, CDR3 protein, CDR3 DNA. A D gene is named only where the DNA matches it firmly. Size is stated for part of the rows, as once, few or many counts, or as a class when the clone is expanded.

d_gene: .
v_gene: TRBV3-1/TRBV3-2
abundance: .
j_gene: TRBJ2-1
CDR3aa: CASSQDSRGNNEQFF
CDR3nt: TGTGCCAGCAGCCAAGATAGTCGGGGTAACAATGAGCAGTTCTTC

d_gene: TRBD2
v_gene: TRBV29-1
abundance: .
j_gene: TRBJ2-2
CDR3aa: CSGRASGDTGELFF
CDR3nt: TGCAGCGGGCGGGCTAGCGGGGACACCGGGGAGCTGTTTTTT

d_gene: .
v_gene: TRBV6-1
abundance: .
j_gene: TRBJ1-3
CDR3aa: CASSEGHPSGNTIYF
CDR3nt: TGTGCCAGCAGTGAGGGACATCCCTCTGGAAACACCATATATTTT

d_gene: .
v_gene: TRBV19
abundance: .
j_gene: TRBJ2-7
CDR3aa: CASSTTFRDWVSYEQYF
CDR3nt: TGTGCCAGTAGTACCACATTCCGGGACTGGGTTTCCTACGAGCAGTACTTC

d_gene: .
v_gene: TRBV5-5
abundance: .
j_gene: TRBJ2-5
CDR3aa: CASSLAGSFQETQYF
CDR3nt: TGTGCCAGCAGCTTGGCCGGTTCCTTCCAAGAGACCCAGTACTTC

d_gene: .
v_gene: TRBV30
abundance: .
j_gene: TRBJ1-1
CDR3aa: CAWRWGVDVNTEAFF
CDR3nt: TGTGCCTGGAGGTGGGGAGTAGACGTGAACACTGAAGCTTTCTTT

d_gene: .
v_gene: TRBV10-3
abundance: once
j_gene: TRBJ2-3
CDR3aa: CASTGSGTDTQYF
CDR3nt: TGTGCCAGCACAGGCTCGGGCACAGATACGCAGTATTTT

d_gene: TRBD1
v_gene: TRBV11-3
abundance: few
j_gene: TRBJ1-2
CDR3aa: CASSLGDRNGYTF
CDR3nt: TGTGCCAGCAGCTTAGGGGACAGAAATGGCTACACCTTC

d_gene: .
v_gene: TRBV25-1
abundance: .
j_gene: TRBJ1-1
CDR3aa: CASSESWVGETNTEAFF
CDR3nt: TGTGCCAGCAGTGAATCTTGGGTCGGAGAGACGAACACTGAAGCTTTCTTT

d_gene: .
v_gene: TRBV7-9
abundance: .
j_gene: TRBJ1-1
CDR3aa: CASSPDSIPEAFF
CDR3nt: TGTGCCAGCAGCCCCGACAGTATACCTGAAGCTTTCTTT

d_gene: .
v_gene: TRBV6-5
abundance: .
j_gene: TRBJ1-2
CDR3aa: CASSYEGGGYTF
CDR3nt: TGTGCCAGCAGTTACGAGGGAGGCGGCTACACCTTC

d_gene: TRBD1
v_gene: TRBV5-5
abundance: .
j_gene: TRBJ1-4
CDR3aa: CASSVPGTGNEKLFF
CDR3nt: TGTGCCAGCAGCGTCCCCGGGACAGGGAATGAAAAACTGTTTTTT

d_gene: .
v_gene: TRBV6-1
abundance: .
j_gene: TRBJ2-3
CDR3aa: CASSEGSWSDTQYF
CDR3nt: TGTGCCAGCAGTGAAGGGAGTTGGTCAGATACGCAGTATTTT

d_gene: .
v_gene: TRBV4-2
abundance: few
j_gene: TRBJ1-3
CDR3aa: CASSPKTGTGNTIYF
CDR3nt: TGTGCCAGCAGCCCGAAGACGGGGACTGGAAACACCATATATTTT

d_gene: TRBD1
v_gene: TRBV4-1
abundance: many
j_gene: TRBJ1-1
CDR3aa: CASSQETPGQGLREAFF
CDR3nt: TGCGCCAGCAGCCAAGAAACTCCGGGACAGGGACTACGTGAAGCTTTCTTT

d_gene: .
v_gene: TRBV6-4
abundance: once
j_gene: TRBJ1-1
CDR3aa: CASSGLGNTEAFF
CDR3nt: TGTGCCAGCAGTGGCCTCGGGAACACTGAAGCTTTCTTT

d_gene: .
v_gene: TRBV3-1/TRBV3-2
abundance: .
j_gene: TRBJ2-7
CDR3aa: CASSQEGGPEQYF
CDR3nt: TGTGCCAGCAGCCAAGAAGGAGGCCCCGAGCAGTACTTC

d_gene: .
v_gene: TRBV9
abundance: .
j_gene: TRBJ1-5
CDR3aa: CASSVGAGLSNQPQHF
CDR3nt: TGTGCCAGCAGCGTAGGGGCAGGACTTAGCAATCAGCCCCAGCATTTT

d_gene: .
v_gene: TRBV18
abundance: .
j_gene: TRBJ1-4
CDR3aa: CASSLGATNEKLFF
CDR3nt: TGTGCCAGCTCACTGGGGGCCACTAATGAAAAACTGTTTTTT

d_gene: .
v_gene: TRBV7-8
abundance: .
j_gene: TRBJ1-4
CDR3aa: CASSLLTGDEKLFF
CDR3nt: TGTGCCAGCAGCTTACTAACCGGGGATGAAAAACTGTTTTTT

d_gene: .
v_gene: TRBV3-1/TRBV3-2
abundance: .
j_gene: TRBJ2-2
CDR3aa: CASSPPLATVGTGELFF
CDR3nt: TGTGCCAGCAGCCCCCCGCTAGCGACGGTGGGCACCGGGGAGCTGTTTTTT

d_gene: .
v_gene: TRBV19
abundance: once
j_gene: TRBJ1-2
CDR3aa: CASSLGRNTNYGYTF
CDR3nt: TGTGCCAGTAGTTTGGGCCGGAATACTAACTATGGCTACACCTTC

d_gene: .
v_gene: TRBV11-2
abundance: .
j_gene: TRBJ1-3
CDR3aa: CASSRGSYFSGNTIYF
CDR3nt: TGTGCCAGCAGCCGTGGGAGCTACTTCTCTGGAAACACCATATATTTT

d_gene: .
v_gene: TRBV18
abundance: .
j_gene: TRBJ1-2
CDR3aa: CASSPNTGDDYGYTF
CDR3nt: TGTGCCAGCTCACCTAATACGGGAGACGACTATGGCTACACCTTC

d_gene: TRBD1
v_gene: TRBV28
abundance: .
j_gene: TRBJ1-2
CDR3aa: CASSFIDRGRGYTF
CDR3nt: TGTGCCAGCAGTTTTATCGACAGGGGGCGCGGCTACACCTTC

d_gene: TRBD2
v_gene: TRBV29-1
abundance: .
j_gene: TRBJ2-7
CDR3aa: CSVSRTSAKYEQYF
CDR3nt: TGCAGCGTCTCCCGGACTAGCGCGAAATACGAGCAGTACTTC

d_gene: .
v_gene: TRBV7-9
abundance: once
j_gene: TRBJ1-1
CDR3aa: CASSLRLNTEAFF
CDR3nt: TGTGCCAGCAGCTTAAGACTCAACACTGAAGCTTTCTTT

d_gene: TRBD2
v_gene: TRBV5-4
abundance: .
j_gene: TRBJ2-7
CDR3aa: CASSLAMRVAGADEQYF
CDR3nt: TGTGCCAGCAGCTTGGCGATGAGAGTAGCGGGAGCGGACGAGCAGTACTTC

d_gene: .
v_gene: TRBV3-1/TRBV3-2
abundance: .
j_gene: TRBJ2-4
CDR3aa: CASSHAGTSLTENIQYF
CDR3nt: TGTGCCAGCAGCCATGCCGGGACATCCCTCACGGAAAACATTCAGTACTTC

d_gene: .
v_gene: TRBV5-6
abundance: .
j_gene: TRBJ1-1
CDR3aa: CASNDRIEAFF
CDR3nt: TGTGCCAGCAACGACAGGATTGAAGCTTTCTTT

d_gene: .
v_gene: TRBV27
abundance: .
j_gene: TRBJ2-2
CDR3aa: CASSLAANTGELFF
CDR3nt: TGTGCCAGCAGTTTAGCGGCGAACACCGGGGAGCTGTTTTTT

d_gene: .
v_gene: TRBV5-6
abundance: .
j_gene: TRBJ2-2
CDR3aa: CASSFTRTGELFF
CDR3nt: TGTGCCAGCAGCTTTACTCGCACCGGGGAGCTGTTTTTT

d_gene: .
v_gene: TRBV6-1
abundance: .
j_gene: TRBJ2-2
CDR3aa: CASSEVTGSTGELFF
CDR3nt: TGTGCCAGCAGTGAAGTGACAGGAAGCACCGGGGAGCTGTTTTTT

d_gene: .
v_gene: TRBV5-1
abundance: .
j_gene: TRBJ2-1
CDR3aa: CASSHGGGDEQFF
CDR3nt: TGCGCCAGCAGCCACGGTGGGGGCGATGAGCAGTTCTTC

d_gene: TRBD2
v_gene: TRBV7-9
abundance: .
j_gene: TRBJ2-7
CDR3aa: CASSLARGGRTYEQYF
CDR3nt: TGTGCCAGCAGCTTAGCGCGGGGGGGCCGCACCTACGAGCAGTACTTC

d_gene: .
v_gene: TRBV6-4
abundance: .
j_gene: TRBJ2-2
CDR3aa: CASSTSSTGELFF
CDR3nt: TGTGCCAGCAGTACTAGTTCCACCGGGGAGCTGTTTTTT

d_gene: TRBD1
v_gene: TRBV2
abundance: .
j_gene: TRBJ2-7
CDR3aa: CASSVGTGGYEQYF
CDR3nt: TGTGCCAGCAGTGTTGGGACAGGGGGCTACGAGCAGTACTTC

d_gene: TRBD2
v_gene: TRBV19
abundance: .
j_gene: TRBJ2-1
CDR3aa: CASSILAGGLYNEQFF
CDR3nt: TGTGCCAGTAGTATTCTCGCGGGGGGGCTCTACAATGAGCAGTTCTTC

d_gene: .
v_gene: TRBV20-1
abundance: .
j_gene: TRBJ2-7
CDR3aa: CSASPEDYEQYF
CDR3nt: TGCAGTGCTAGTCCAGAGGACTACGAGCAGTACTTC

d_gene: .
v_gene: TRBV6-9
abundance: .
j_gene: TRBJ2-2
CDR3aa: CASSYWSGASTGELFF
CDR3nt: TGTGCCAGCAGTTATTGGTCAGGGGCGAGCACCGGGGAGCTGTTTTTT

d_gene: .
v_gene: TRBV7-2
abundance: .
j_gene: TRBJ1-1
CDR3aa: CASSSRTASGEAFF
CDR3nt: TGTGCCAGCAGCTCGCGGACGGCTTCGGGAGAAGCTTTCTTT

d_gene: .
v_gene: TRBV10-1
abundance: .
j_gene: TRBJ1-1
CDR3aa: CASSDGVGGDTEAFF
CDR3nt: TGCGCCAGCAGTGATGGTGTGGGGGGGGACACTGAAGCTTTCTTT

d_gene: .
v_gene: TRBV5-1
abundance: .
j_gene: TRBJ1-6
CDR3aa: CASSFSGGGESPLHF
CDR3nt: TGCGCCAGCAGTTTTTCTGGGGGAGGGGAATCACCCCTCCACTTT

d_gene: .
v_gene: TRBV18
abundance: .
j_gene: TRBJ2-7
CDR3aa: CASSQETGNYEQYF
CDR3nt: TGTGCCAGCTCACAAGAAACAGGGAACTACGAGCAGTACTTC

d_gene: TRBD2
v_gene: TRBV7-8
abundance: .
j_gene: TRBJ2-5
CDR3aa: CASSLGAGVVETQYF
CDR3nt: TGTGCCAGCAGCTTAGGAGCGGGGGTAGTTGAGACCCAGTACTTC